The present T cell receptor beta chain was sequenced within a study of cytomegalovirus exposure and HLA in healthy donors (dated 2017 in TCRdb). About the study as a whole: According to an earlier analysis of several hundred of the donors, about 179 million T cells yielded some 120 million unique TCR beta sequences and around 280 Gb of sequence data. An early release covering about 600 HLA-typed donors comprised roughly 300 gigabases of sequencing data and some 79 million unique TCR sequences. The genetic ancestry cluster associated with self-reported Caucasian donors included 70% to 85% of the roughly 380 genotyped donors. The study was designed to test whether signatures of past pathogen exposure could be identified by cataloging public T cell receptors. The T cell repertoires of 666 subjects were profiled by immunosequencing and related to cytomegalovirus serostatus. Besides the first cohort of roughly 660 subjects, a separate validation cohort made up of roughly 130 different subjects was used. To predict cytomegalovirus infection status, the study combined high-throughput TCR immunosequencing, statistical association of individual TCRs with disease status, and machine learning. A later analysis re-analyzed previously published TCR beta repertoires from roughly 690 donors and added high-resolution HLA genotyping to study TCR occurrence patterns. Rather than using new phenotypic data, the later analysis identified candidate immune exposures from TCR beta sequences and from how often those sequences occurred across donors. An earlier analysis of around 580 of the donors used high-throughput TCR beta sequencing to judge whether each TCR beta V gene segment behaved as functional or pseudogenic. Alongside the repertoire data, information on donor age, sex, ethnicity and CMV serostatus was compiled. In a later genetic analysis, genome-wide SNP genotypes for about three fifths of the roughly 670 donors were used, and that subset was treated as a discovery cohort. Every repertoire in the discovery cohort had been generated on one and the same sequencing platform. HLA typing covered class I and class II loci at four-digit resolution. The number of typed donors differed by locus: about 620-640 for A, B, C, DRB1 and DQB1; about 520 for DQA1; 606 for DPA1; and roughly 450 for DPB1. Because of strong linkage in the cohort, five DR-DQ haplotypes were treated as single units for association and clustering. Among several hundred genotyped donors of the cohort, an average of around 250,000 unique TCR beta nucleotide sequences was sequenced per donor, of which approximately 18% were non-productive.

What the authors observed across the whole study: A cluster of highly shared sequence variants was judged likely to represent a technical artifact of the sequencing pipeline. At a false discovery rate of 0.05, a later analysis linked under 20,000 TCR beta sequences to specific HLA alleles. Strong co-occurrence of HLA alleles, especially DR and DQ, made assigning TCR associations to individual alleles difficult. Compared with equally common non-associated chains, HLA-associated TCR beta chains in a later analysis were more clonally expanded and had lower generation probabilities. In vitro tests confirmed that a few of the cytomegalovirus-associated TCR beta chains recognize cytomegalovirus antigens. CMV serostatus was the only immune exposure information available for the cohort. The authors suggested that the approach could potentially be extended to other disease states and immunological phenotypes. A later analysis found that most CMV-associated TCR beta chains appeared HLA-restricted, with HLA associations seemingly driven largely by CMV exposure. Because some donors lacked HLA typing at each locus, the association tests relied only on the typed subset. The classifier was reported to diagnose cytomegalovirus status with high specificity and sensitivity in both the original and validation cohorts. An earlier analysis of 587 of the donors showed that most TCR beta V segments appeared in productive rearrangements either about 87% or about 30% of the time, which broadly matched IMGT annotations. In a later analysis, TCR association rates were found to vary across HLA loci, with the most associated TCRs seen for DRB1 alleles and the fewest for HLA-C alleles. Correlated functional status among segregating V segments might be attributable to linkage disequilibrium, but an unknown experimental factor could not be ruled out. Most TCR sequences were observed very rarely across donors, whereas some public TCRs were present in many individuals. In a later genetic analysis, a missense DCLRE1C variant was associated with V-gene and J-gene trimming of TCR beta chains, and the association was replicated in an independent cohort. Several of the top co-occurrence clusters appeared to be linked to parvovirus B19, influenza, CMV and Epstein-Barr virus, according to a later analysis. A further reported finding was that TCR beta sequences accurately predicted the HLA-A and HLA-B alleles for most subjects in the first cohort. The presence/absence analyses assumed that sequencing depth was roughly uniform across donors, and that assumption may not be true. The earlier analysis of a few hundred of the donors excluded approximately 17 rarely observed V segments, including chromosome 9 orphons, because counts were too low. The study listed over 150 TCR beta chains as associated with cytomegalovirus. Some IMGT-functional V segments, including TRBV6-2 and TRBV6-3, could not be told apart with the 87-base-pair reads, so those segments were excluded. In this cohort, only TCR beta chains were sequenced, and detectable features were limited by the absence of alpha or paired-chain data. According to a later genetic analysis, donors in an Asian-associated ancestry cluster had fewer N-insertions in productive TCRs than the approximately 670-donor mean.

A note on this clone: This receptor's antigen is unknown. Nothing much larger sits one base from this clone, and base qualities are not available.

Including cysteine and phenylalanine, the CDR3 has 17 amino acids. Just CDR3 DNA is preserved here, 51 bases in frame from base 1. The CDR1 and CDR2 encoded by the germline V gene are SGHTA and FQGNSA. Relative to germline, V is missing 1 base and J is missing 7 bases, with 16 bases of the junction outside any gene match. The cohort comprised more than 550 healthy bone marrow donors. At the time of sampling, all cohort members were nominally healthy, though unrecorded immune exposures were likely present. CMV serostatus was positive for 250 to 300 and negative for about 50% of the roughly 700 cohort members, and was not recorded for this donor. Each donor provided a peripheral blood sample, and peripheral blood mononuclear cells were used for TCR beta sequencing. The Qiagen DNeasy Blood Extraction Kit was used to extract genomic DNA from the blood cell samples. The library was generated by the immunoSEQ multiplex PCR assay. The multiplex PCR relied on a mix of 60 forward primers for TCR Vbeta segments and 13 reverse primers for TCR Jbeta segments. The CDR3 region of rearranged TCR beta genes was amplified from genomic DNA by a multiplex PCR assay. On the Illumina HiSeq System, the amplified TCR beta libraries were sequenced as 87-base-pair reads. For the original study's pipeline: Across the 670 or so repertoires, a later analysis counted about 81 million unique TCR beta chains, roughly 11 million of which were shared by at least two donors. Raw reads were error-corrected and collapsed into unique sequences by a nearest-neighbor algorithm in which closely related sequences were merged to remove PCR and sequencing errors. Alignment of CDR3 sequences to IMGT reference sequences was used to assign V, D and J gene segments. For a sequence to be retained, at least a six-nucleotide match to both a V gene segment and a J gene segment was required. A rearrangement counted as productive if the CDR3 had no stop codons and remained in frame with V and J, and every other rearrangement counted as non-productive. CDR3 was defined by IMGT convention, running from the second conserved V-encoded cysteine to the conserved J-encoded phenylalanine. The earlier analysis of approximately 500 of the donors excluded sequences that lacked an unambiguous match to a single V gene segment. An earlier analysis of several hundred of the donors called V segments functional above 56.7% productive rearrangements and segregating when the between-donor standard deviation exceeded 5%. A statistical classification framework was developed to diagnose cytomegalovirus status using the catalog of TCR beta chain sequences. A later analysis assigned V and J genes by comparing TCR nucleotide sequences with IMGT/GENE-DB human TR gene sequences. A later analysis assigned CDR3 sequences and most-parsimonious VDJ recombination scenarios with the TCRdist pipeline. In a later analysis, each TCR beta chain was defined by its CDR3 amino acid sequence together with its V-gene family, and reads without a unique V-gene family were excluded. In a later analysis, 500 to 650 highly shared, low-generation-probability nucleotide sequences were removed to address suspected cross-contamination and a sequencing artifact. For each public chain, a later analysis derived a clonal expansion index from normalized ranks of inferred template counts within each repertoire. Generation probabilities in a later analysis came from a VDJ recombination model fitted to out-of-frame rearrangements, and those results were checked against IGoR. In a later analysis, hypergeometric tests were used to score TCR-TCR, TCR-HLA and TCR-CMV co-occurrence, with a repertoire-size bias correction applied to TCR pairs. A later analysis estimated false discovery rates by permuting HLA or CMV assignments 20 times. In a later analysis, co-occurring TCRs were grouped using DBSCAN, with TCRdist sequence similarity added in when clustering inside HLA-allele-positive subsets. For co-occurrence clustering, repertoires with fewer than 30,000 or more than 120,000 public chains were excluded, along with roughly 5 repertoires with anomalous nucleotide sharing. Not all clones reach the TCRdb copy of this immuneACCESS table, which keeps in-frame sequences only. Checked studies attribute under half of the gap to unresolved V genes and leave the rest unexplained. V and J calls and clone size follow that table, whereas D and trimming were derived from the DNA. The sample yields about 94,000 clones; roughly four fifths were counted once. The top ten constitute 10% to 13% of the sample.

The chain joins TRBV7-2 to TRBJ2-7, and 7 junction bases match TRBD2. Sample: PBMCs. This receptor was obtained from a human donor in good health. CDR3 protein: CASSLGAGVYEGKEQYF. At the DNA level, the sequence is TGTGCCAGCAGCTTAGGTGCGGGGGTATACGAGGGGAAAGAGCAGTACTTC. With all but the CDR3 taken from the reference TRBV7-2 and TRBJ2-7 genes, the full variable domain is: GAGVSQSPSNKVTEKGKDVELRCDPISGHTALYWYRQSLGQGLEFLIYFQGNSAPDKSGLPSDRFSAERTGGSVSTLTIQRTQQEDSAVYLCASSLGAGVYEGKEQYFGPGTRLTVT.